Below, 9 T cell receptor beta chains from the same sample are listed, as sequenced in a study of blood T cell repertoires in COVID-19 (dated by TCRdb to about 2020). The receptor library was made with the immunoSEQ multiplex PCR assay. TCRdb holds this immuneACCESS table with in-frame rearrangements only. Some clones are missing; in checked studies, unresolved V genes explain under half, and the rest has no known cause. This sample comprises about 200,000 clones, about four fifths of them detected only once. In total, the top ten clones hold approximately 12% of the sample. Input material: peripheral blood. Receptors originate from a woman aged 40 to 50 with acute or convalescent COVID-19.

V is TRBV2 and J is TRBJ2-2, with 8 nucleotides matching TRBD2. Germline assignment: CDR1 SNHLY and CDR2 FYNNEI. V dropped 4 bases and J dropped 2; count of bases not matched to a gene: 12. The CDR3 sequence is 18 residues long. CDR3 residues: CASSGPDTSGLNTGELFF. The DNA for the CDR3 is TGTGCCAGCAGTGGCCCCGATACTAGCGGACTAAACACCGGGGAGCTGTTTTTT.

In regard to this clone: One junction end does not reproduce the germline sequence, and a read error may be involved. This CDR3 reads CASRPTSGSYYEQFF. The CDR3 region has the DNA TGTGCCAGCAGACCTACTAGCGGGAGCTACTATGAGCAGTTCTTC. The chain carries TRBV7-6 and TRBJ2-1; 11 positions agree with TRBD2. This CDR3 has 15 amino acids. Germline lookup yields CDR1 SGHVS and CDR2 FNYEAQ.

V and J are TRBV3-1 (or the pseudogene TRBV3-2) and TRBJ1-2; 7 positions match TRBD1. Looked up from germline, CDR1 is LGHDT and CDR2 is YNNKEL (reference sequence). This CDR3 is built from 18 residues. The V gene end was trimmed by 1 base and the J gene end by 2 bases; junction bases not matched to a gene: 13. In DNA form, the CDR3 reads TGTGCCAGCAGCCAAGCAGATTCAGGGGGTATTTTAAACTATGGCTACACCTTC. Translation gives CASSQADSGGILNYGYTF.

This sequence joins TRBV11-2 and TRBJ1-2; D gene unclear. Trimming removed 6 bases from V and 0 bases from J, with 14 bases in between. The CDR3 extends over 15 amino acids. CDR1 is SGHAT, CDR2 FQNNGV, per germline. DNA for the CDR3: TGTGCCAGCAGGCAGATCGCGAGGTCTAACTATGGCTACACCTTC. It is translated as CASRQIARSNYGYTF.

V is TRBV19 and J is TRBJ1-2; TRBD1 might be the D (5 bases). The V end was cut by 3 bases, the J end by 3 bases, with 20 bases between. Germline V gene data show CDR1 as LNHDA and CDR2 as SQIVND (reference sequence). This CDR3 spans 17 amino acids. CDR3 sequence (DNA): TGTGCCAGTAGTATTTCCCAACGCGACATAGGGGACTATGGCTACACCTTC. The encoded protein is CASSISQRDIGDYGYTF.

The V and J genes are TRBV5-8 and TRBJ2-7; 7 bases agree with TRBD1. In germline, CDR1 is SGHTS, CDR2 YDEGEE. Germline trimming cut 4 bases from V and 3 bases from J; bases unmatched to any gene: 7. The CDR3 spans 14 residues. The CDR3 nucleotides are TGTGCCAGCAGCCTAAGACAGGGCCTCTACGAGCAGTACTTC. Translating it yields CASSLRQGLYEQYF.

The chain employs TRBV6-2 or TRBV6-3 and TRBJ1-5; D remains ambiguous. Trimming removed 2 bases at V and 6 bases at J, with 8 bases between. The CDR3 is 13 residues long. The germline CDR1 and CDR2 sequences are MNHEY and SVGEGT. The CDR3 loop reads CASSYGPSQPQHF. As DNA, the CDR3 is TGTGCCAGCAGTTACGGGCCCTCTCAGCCCCAGCATTTT.

The genes are TRBV10-3 and TRBJ1-1, with D hard to call. The CDR3 has 12 residues. Germline CDR1 ENHRY, CDR2 SYGVKD. V was trimmed by 0 bases and J by 7 bases, leaving 6 bases between them. The chain's CDR3 is CAISESYLEAFF. The CDR3 nucleotides read TGTGCCATCAGTGAGTCGTATCTTGAAGCTTTCTTT.

The chain joins TRBV11-2 to TRBJ2-2; D perhaps matches TRBD1 (5 bases). Trimming took off 1 base at V and 6 bases at J, with 9 bases between the two ends. Germline CDR1 and CDR2: SGHAT and FQNNGV. The length of the CDR3 is 14 residues. The CDR3 DNA reads TGTGCCAGCAGCTTAGTTCAGGGTGCCGGGGAGCTGTTTTTT. Its protein product is CASSLVQGAGELFF.